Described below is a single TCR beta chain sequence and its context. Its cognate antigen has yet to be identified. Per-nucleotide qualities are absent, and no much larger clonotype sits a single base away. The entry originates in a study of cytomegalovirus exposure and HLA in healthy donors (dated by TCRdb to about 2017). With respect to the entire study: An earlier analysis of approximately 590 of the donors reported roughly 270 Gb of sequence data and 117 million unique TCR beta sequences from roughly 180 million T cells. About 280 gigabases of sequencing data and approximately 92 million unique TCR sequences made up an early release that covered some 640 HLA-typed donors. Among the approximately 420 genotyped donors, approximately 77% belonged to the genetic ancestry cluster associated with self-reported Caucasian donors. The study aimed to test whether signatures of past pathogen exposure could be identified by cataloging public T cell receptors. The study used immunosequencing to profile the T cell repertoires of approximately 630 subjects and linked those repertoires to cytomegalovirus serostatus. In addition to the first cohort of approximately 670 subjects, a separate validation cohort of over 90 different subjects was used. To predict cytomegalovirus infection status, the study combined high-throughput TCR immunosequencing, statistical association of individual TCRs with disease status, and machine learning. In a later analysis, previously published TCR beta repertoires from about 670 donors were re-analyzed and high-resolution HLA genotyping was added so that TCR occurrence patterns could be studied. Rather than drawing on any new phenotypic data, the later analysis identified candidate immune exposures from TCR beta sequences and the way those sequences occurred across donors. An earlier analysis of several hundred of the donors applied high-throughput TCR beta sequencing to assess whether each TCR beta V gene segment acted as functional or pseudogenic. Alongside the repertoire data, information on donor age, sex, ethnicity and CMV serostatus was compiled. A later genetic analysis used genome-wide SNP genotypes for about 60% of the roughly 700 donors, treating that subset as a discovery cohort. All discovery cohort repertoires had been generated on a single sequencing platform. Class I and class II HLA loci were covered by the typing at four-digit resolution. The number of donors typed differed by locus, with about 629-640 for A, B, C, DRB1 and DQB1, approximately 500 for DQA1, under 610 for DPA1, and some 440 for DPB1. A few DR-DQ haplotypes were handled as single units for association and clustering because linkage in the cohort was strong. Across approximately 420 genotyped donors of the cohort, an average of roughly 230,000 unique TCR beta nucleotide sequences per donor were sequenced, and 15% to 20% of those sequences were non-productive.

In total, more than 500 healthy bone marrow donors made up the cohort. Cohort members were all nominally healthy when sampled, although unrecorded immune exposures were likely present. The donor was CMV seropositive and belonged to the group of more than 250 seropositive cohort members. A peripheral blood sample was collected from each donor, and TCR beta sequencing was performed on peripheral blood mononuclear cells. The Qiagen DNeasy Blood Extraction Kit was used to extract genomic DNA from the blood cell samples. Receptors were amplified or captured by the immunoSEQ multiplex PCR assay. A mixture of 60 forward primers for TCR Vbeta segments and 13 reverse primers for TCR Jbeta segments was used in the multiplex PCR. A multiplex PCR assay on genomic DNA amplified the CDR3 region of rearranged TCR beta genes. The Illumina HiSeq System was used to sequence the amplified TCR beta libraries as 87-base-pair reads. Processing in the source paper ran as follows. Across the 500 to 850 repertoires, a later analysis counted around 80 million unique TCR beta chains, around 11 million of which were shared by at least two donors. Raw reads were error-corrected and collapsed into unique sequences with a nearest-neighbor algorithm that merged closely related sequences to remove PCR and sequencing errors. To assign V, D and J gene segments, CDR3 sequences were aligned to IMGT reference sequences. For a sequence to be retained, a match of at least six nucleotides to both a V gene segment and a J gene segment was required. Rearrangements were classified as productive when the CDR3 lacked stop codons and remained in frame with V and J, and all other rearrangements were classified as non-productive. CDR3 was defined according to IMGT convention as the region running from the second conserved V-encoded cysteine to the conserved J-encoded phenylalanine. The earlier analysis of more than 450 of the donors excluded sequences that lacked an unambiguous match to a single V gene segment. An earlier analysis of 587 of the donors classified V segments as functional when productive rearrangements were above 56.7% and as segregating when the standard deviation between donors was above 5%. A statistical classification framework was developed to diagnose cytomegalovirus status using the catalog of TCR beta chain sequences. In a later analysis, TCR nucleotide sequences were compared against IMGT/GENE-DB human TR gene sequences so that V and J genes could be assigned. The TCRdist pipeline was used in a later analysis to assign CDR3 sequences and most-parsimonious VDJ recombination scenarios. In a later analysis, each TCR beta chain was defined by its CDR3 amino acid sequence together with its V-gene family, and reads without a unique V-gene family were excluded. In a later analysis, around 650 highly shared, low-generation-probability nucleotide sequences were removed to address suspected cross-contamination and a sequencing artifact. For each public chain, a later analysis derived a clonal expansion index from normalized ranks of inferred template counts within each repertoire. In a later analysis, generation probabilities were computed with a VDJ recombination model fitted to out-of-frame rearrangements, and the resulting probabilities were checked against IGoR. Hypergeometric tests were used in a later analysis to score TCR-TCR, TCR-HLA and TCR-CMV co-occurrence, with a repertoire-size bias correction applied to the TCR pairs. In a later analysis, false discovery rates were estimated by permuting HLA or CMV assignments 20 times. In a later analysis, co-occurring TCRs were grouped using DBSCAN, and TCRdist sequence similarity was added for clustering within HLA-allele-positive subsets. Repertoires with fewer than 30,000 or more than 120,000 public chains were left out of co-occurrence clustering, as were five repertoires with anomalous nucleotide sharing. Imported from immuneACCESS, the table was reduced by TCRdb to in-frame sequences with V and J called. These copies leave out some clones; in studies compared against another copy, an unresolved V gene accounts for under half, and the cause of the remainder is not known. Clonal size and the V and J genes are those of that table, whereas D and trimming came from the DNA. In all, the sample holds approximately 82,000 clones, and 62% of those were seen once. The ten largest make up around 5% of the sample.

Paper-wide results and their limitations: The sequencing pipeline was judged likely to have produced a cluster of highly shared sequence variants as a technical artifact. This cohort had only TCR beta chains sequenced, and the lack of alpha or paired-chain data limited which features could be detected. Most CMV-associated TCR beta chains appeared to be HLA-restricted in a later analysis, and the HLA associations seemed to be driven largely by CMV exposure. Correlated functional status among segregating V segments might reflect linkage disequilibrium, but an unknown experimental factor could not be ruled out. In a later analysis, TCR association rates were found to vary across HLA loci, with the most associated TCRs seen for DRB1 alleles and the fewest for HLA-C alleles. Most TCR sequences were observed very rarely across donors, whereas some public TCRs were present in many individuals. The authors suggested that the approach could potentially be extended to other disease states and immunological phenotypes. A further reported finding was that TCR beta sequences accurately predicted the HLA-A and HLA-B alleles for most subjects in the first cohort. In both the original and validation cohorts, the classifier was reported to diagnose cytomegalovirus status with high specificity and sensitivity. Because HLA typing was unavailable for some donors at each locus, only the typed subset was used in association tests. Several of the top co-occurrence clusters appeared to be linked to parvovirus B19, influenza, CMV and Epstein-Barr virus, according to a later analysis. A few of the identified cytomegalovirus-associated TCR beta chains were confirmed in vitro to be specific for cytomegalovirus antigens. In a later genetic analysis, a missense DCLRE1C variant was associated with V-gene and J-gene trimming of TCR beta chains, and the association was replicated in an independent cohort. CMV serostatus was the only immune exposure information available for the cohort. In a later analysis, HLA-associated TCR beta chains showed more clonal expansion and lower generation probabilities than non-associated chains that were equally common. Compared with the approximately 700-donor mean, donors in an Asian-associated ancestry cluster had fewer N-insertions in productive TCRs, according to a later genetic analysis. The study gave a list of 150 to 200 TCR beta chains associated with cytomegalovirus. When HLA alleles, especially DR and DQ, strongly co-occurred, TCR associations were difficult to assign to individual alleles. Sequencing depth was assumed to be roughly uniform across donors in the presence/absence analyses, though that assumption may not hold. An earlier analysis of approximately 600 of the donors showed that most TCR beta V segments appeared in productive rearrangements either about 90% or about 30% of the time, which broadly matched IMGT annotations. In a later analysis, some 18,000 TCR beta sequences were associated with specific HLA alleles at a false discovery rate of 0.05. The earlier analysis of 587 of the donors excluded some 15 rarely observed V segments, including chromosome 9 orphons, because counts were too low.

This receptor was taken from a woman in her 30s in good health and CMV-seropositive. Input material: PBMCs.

Here the CDR3 is given as CASSSGQLIVTQYF. The base sequence is TGTGCCAGCAGTTCGGGACAGCTAATCGTTACGCAGTATTTT. The chain employs TRBV28 and TRBJ2-3; TRBD1 aligns with 7 central bases. Inclusive of the bounding cysteine and phenylalanine, the CDR3 is 14 residues long. The retained sequence is limited to the CDR3, 42 bases, with the frame set at the first base. The CDR1 and CDR2 encoded by the germline V gene are MDHEN and SYDVKM. Trimmed from V: 4 bases; trimmed from J: 8 bases; junction bases lacking a gene match: 9.